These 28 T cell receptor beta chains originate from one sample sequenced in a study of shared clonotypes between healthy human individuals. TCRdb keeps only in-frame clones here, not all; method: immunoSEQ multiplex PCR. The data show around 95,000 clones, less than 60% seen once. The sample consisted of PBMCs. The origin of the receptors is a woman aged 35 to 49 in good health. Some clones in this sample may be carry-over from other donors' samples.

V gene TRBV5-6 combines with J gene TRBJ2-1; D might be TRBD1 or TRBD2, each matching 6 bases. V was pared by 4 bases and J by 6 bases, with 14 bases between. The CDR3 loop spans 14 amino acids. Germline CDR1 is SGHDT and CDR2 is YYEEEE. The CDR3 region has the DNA TGTGCCAGCAGCCTCCAAGGGGGGAGCAATGAGCAGTTCTTC. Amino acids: CASSLQGGSNEQFF.

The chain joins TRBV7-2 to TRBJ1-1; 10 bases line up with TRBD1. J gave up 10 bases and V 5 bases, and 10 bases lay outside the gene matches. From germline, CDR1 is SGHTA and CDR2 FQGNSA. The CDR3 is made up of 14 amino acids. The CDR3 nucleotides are TGTGCCAGCAGCCCGAGGACAGGGGGTCTAGGAGCTTTCTTT. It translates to CASSPRTGGLGAFF.

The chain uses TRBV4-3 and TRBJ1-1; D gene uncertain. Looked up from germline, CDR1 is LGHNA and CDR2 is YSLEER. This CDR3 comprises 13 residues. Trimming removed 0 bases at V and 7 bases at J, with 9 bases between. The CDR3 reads CASSQEVQNEAFF. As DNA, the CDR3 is TGCGCCAGCAGCCAAGAAGTCCAGAATGAAGCTTTCTTT.

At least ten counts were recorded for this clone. CDR3 DNA sequence: TGTGCCTGGGACCGGGCGGGACAGAGAGGGACTGAAGCTTTCTTT. The encoded protein is CAWDRAGQRGTEAFF. The rearrangement joins TRBV30 to TRBJ1-1; 7 nucleotides match TRBD1. The germline CDR1 and CDR2 sequences are GTSNPN and SVGIG (reference sequence). Germline trimming cut 5 bases from V and 5 bases from J; bases unmatched to any gene: 14. CDR3 length equals 15 residues.

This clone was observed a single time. The CDR3 DNA follows: TGCAGCGTTGAAGATCCGGCAGGGATGCTGAACACTGAAGCTTTCTTT. This translates into CSVEDPAGMLNTEAFF. The genes are TRBV29-1 and TRBJ1-1; TRBD1 is a possible D gene (5 bases). This CDR3 has 16 amino acids. Between the trimmed V and J ends, which lost 0 bases and 0 bases, there was a span of 14 bases. Germline assignment: CDR1 SQVTM and CDR2 ANQGSEA.

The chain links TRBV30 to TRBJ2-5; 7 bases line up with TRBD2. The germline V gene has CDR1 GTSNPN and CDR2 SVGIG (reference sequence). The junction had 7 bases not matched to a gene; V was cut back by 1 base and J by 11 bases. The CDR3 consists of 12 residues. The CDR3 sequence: CAWSGLAGEQYF. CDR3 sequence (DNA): TGTGCCTGGAGTGGCTTAGCGGGTGAGCAGTACTTC.

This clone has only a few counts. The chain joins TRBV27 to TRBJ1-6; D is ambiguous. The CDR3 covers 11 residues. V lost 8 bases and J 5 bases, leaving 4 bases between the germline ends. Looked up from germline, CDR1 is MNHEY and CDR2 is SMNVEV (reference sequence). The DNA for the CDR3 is TGTGCCAGCGGCCATAATTCACCCCTCCACTTT. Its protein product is CASGHNSPLHF.

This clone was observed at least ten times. This CDR3 is CAWTPDRDTEAFF. The CDR3 DNA follows: TGTGCCTGGACCCCGGACAGGGACACTGAAGCTTTCTTT. The chain uses TRBV30 and TRBJ1-1; 8 nucleotides line up with TRBD1. Germline lookup yields CDR1 GTSNPN and CDR2 SVGIG (reference sequence). The length of the CDR3 is 13 residues. Trimming at V came to 4 bases and at J to 3 bases, leaving 4 bases not matched to a gene. Combining the CDR3 with reference TRBV30 and TRBJ1-1 gives the whole variable domain SQTIHQWPATLVQPVGSPLSLECTVEGTSNPNLYWYRQAAGRGLQLLFYSVGIGQISSEVPQNLSASRPQDRQFILSSKKLLLSDSGFYLCAWTPDRDTEAFFGQGTRLTVV.

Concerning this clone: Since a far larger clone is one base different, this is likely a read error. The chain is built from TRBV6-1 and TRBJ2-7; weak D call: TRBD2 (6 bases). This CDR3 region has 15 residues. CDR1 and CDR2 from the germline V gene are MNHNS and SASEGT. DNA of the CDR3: TGTGCCAGCAGTGAAGCGGAGGAGGGGTCCTACGAGCAGCACTTC. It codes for CASSEAEEGSYEQHF.

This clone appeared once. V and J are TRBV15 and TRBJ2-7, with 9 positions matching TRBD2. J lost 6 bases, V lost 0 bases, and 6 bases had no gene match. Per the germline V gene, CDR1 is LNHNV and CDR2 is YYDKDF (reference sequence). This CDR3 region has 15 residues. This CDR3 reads CATSRDSTSGREQYF. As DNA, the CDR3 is TGTGCCACCAGCAGAGATAGTACTAGCGGGCGCGAGCAGTACTTC.

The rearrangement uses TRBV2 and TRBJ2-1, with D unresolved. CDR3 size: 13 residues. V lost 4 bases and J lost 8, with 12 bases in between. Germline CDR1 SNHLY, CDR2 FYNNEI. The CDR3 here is CASSATWLHEQFF. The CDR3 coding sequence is TGTGCCAGCAGTGCAACGTGGCTTCATGAGCAGTTCTTC.

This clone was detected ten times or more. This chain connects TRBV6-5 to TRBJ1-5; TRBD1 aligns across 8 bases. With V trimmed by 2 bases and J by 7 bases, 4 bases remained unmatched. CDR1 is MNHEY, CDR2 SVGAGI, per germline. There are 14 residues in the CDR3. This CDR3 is CASSYGQGRQPQHF. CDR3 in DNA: TGTGCCAGCAGTTACGGACAGGGCAGGCAGCCCCAGCATTTT.

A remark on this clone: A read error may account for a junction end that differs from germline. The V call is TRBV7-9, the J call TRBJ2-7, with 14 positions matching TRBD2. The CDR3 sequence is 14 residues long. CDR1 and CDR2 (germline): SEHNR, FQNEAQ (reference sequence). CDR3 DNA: TGTGCCAGCAGCAACAGACTAGCGGGAGGGCCTCCTACCTTC. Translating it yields CASSNRLAGGPPTF.

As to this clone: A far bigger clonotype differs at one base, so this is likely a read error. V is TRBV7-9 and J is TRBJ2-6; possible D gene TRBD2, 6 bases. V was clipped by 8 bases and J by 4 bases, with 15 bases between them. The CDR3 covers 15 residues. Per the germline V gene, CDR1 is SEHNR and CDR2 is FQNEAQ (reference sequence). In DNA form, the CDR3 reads TGTGCCAGCGGCAACCGGGACTTGGGGGCCAACGTCCTGACTTTC. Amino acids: CASGNRDLGANVLTF.

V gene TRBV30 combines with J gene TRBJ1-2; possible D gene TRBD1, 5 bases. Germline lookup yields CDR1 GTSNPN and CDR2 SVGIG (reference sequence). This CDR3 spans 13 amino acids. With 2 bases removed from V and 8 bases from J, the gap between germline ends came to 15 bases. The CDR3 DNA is TGTGCCTGGAGTCTCCCAGGGCGGGCAGGCTACACCTTC. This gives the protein CAWSLPGRAGYTF.

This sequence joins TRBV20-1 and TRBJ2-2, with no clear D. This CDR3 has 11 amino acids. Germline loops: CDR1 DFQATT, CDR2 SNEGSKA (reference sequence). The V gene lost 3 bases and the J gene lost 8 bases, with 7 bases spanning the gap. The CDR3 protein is CSARTDGELFF. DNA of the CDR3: TGCAGTGCTAGGACGGATGGGGAGCTGTTTTTT.

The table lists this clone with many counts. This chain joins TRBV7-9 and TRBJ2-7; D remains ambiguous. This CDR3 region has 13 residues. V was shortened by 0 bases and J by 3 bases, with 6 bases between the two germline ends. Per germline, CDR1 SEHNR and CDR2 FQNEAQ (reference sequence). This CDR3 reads CASSLAGLYEQYF. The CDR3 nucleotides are TGTGCCAGCAGCTTAGCGGGCCTCTACGAGCAGTACTTC.

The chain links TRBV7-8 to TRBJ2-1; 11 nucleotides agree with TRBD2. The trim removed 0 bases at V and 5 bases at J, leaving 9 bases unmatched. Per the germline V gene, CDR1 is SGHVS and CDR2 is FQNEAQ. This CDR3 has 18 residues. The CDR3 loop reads CASSLAIFSGRADNEQFF. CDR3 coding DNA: TGTGCCAGCAGCTTAGCGATCTTTAGCGGGAGGGCCGACAATGAGCAGTTCTTC.

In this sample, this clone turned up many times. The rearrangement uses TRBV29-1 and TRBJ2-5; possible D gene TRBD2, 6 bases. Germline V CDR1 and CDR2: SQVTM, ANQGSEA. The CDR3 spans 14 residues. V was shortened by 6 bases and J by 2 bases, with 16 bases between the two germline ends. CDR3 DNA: TGCAGCGTGGGGGGAGGACGGGTACAAGAGACCCAGTACTTC. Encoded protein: CSVGGGRVQETQYF.

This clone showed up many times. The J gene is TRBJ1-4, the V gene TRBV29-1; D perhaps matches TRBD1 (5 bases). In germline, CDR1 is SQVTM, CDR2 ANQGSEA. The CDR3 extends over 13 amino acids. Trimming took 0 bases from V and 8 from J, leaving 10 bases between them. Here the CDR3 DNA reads TGCAGCGTTGAAGAAAGGGGTGGGGAAAAACTGTTTTTT. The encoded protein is CSVEERGGEKLFF.

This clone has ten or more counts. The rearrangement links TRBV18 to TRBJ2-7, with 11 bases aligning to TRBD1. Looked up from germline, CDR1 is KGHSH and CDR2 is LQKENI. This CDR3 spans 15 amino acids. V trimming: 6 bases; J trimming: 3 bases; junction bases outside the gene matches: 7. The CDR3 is CASSRPGQGGYEQYF. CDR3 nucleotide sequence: TGTGCCAGCTCGCGACCGGGACAGGGGGGCTACGAGCAGTACTTC. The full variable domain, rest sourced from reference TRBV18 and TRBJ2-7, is NAGVMQNPRHLVRRRGQEARLRCSPMKGHSHVYWYRQLPEEGLKFMVYLQKENIIDESGMPKERFSAEFPKEGPSILRIQQVVRGDSAAYFCASSRPGQGGYEQYFGPGTRLTVT.

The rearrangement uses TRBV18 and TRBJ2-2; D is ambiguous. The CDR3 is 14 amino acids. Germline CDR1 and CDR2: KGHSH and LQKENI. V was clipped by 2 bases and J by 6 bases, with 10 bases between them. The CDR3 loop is CASSPVAGSGELFF. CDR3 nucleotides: TGTGCCAGCTCACCAGTCGCTGGGTCCGGGGAGCTGTTTTTT.

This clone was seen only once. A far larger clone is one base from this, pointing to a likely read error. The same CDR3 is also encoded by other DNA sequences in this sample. The CDR3 is CASSSYNEQFF. As DNA, the CDR3 is TGTGCCAGCAGCTCCTACAATGAGCAGTTCTTC. The chain recombines TRBV28 with TRBJ2-1; D unclear. The V end lost 6 bases, the J end lost 0 bases, and 0 bases lay between the germline ends. Germline CDR1 MDHEN, CDR2 SYDVKM. The CDR3 is made up of 11 amino acids.

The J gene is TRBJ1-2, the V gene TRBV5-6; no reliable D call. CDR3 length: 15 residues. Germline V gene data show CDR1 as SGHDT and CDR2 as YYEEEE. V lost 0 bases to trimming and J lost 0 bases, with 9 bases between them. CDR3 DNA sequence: TGTGCCAGCAGCTTGGGACTTCTGTCTAACTATGGCTACACCTTC. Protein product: CASSLGLLSNYGYTF. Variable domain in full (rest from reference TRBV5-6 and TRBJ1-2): DAGVTQSPTHLIKTRGQQVTLRCSPKSGHDTVSWYQQALGQGPQFIFQYYEEEERQRGNFPDRFSGHQFPNYSSELNVNALLLGDSALYLCASSLGLLSNYGYTFGSGTRLTVV.

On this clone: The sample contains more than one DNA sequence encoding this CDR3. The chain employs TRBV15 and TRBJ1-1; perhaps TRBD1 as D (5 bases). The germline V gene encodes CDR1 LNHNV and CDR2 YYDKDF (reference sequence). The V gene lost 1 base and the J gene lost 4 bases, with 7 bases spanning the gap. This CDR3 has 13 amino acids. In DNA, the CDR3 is TGTGCCACCAGCAGAGGGGGCGGCACTGAAGCTTTCTTT. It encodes CATSRGGGTEAFF.

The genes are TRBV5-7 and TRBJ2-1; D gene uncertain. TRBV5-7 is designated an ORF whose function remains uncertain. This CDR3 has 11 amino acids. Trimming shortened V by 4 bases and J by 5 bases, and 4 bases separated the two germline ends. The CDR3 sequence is CASSLNNEQFF. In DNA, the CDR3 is TGTGCCAGCAGCCTAAACAATGAGCAGTTCTTC.

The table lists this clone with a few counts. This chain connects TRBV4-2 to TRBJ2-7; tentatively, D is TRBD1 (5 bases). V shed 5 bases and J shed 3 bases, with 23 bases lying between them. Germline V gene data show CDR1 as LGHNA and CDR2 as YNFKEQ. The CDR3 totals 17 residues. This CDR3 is CASSKGQTFGPIYEQYF. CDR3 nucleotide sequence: TGTGCCAGCAGCAAAGGACAAACCTTCGGGCCGATCTACGAGCAGTACTTC.

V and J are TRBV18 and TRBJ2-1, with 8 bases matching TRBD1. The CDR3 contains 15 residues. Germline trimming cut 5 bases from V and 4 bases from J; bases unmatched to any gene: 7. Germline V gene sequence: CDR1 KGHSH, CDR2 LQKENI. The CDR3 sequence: CASSKGQGSYNEQFF. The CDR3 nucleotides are TGTGCCAGCTCAAAAGGACAGGGTTCTTACAATGAGCAGTTCTTC.